This TCR beta chain was recovered during a study of shared clonotypes between healthy human individuals. Across the whole study: CD4 naive and memory got three plates each, CD8 naive two, CD8 memory one.

Only in-frame clones appear in the TCRdb table, and some are missing; sequencing was by immunoSEQ multiplex PCR. Of about 2.4 million clones listed, 93% are singletons. Study-wide findings and caveats: The authors expected sequencing depth to affect clonotype sharing among donors. Exclusively blood specimens were collected; tissue repertoires likely differ.

In the case of this clone: What it binds is unknown.

CD4+ cells underwent separation, giving CD45RA+ naive and CD45RA-negative memory subsets. Germline V gene lookup returns CDR1 SEHNR and CDR2 FQNEAQ (reference sequence). Trimming shortened V by 1 base and J by 6 bases, and 12 bases separated the two germline ends. The CDR3 totals 15 residues. This receptor was taken from a man aged 18 to 29 in good health. Some clones in this sample may be carry-over from other donors' samples. Sequenced input: naive CD4+ T cells from PBMCs. As to subset: CD45RA+ positively selected. V gene TRBV7-9 combines with J gene TRBJ2-2; the D gene is possibly TRBD2 (5 bases). In nucleotides, the CDR3 is TGTGCCAGCAGCTTAGTATCTAGCAACGCCGGGGAGCTGTTTTTT. Translating gives CASSLVSSNAGELFF.